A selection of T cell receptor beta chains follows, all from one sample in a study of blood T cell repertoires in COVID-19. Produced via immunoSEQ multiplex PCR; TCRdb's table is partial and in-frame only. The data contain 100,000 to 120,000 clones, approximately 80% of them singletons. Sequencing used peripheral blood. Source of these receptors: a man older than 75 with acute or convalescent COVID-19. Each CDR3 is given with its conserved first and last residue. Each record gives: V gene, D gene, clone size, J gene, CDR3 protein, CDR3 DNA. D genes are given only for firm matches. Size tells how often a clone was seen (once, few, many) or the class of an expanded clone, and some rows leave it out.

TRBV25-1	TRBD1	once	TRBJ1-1	CASSEHLQAGGARAFF	TGTGCCAGCAGTGAGCACCTGCAGGCAGGGGGCGCGCGAGCTTTCTTT
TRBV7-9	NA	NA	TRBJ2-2	CASSPGALNTGELFF	TGTGCCAGCAGCCCAGGGGCCCTGAACACCGGGGAGCTGTTTTTT
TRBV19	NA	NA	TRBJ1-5	CASSFRDMGLPQHF	TGTGCCAGTAGTTTCCGGGACATGGGTCTGCCCCAGCATTTT
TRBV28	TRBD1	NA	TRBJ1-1	CASSRPDRQEAFF	TGTGCCAGCAGCCGCCCGGACAGGCAAGAAGCTTTCTTT
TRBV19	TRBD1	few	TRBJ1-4	CASSIGGQKLFF	TGTGCCAGTAGTATAGGGGGACAGAAACTGTTTTTT
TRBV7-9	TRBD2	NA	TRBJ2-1	CASSLGLARVLEQFF	TGTGCCAGCAGCTTGGGACTAGCACGAGTTCTGGAGCAGTTCTTC
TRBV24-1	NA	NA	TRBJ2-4	CATSDGRVLKNIQYF	TGTGCCACCAGTGACGGGAGAGTTCTCAAAAACATTCAGTACTTC
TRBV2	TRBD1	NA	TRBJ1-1	CASKSAMGQGRFENTEAFF	TGTGCCAGCAAATCCGCAATGGGACAGGGACGTTTTGAGAACACTGAAGCTTTCTTT
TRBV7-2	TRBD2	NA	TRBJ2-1	CASSLGPSGAAYNEQFF	TGTGCCAGCAGCTTAGGCCCCAGCGGGGCAGCATACAATGAGCAGTTCTTC
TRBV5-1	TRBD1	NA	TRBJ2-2	CASSPGQGTTGELFF	TGCGCCAGCAGCCCCGGACAGGGGACAACCGGGGAGCTGTTTTTT
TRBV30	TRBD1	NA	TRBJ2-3	CAWSTGQGAGSRTDTQYF	TGTGCCTGGAGTACTGGACAGGGGGCGGGTAGCCGCACAGATACGCAGTATTTT
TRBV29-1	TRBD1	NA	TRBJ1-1	CSGQGDMVTEAFF	TGCAGCGGACAGGGGGATATGGTTACTGAAGCTTTCTTT
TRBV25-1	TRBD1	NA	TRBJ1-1	CASSSLGTGDTETFF	TGTGCCAGCAGCTCTCTGGGGACAGGGGATACTGAAACTTTCTTT
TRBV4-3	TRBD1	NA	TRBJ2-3	CASSQKTGRTDTQYF	TGCGCCAGCAGCCAAAAGACAGGGCGCACAGATACGCAGTATTTT
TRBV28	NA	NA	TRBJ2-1	CASSVAGPYNEQFF	TGTGCCAGCAGTGTCGCGGGGCCCTACAATGAGCAGTTCTTC
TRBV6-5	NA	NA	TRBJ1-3	CASSRDLLTGNTIYF	TGTGCCAGCAGCAGGGACTTGCTCACGGGAAACACCATATATTTT
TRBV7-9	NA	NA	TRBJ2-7	CASSLGLHPYEQYF	TGTGCCAGCAGCTTAGGACTACACCCCTACGAGCAGTACTTC
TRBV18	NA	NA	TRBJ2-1	CASSPRPTGWDRGEQFF	TGTGCCAGCTCACCACGACCGACAGGTTGGGACCGGGGCGAGCAGTTCTTC
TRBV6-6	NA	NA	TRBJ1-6	CASSLNPGLRVDSPLHF	TGTGCCAGCAGTCTAAACCCCGGACTTAGGGTTGATTCACCCCTCCACTTT
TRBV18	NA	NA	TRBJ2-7	CASSVPGRPYEQYF	TGTGCCAGCTCAGTTCCCGGGAGACCCTACGAGCAGTACTTC
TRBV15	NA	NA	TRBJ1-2	CATSRDMTGSYGYTF	TGTGCCACCAGCAGAGATATGACAGGTAGCTATGGCTACACCTTC